This is a list of T cell receptor beta chains from one sample in a study of shared clonotypes between healthy human individuals. Sequenced by immunoSEQ multiplex PCR; TCRdb stores in-frame clones only, minus some. The data hold 800,000 or so clones, with approximately 96% observed a single time. The specimen sequenced was naive CD8+ T cells sorted from blood. The receptors shown here come from a man younger than 45 in good health. CDR3s include the opening cysteine and the closing phenylalanine or tryptophan. Fields, in order: J gene, V gene, clone size, D gene, CDR3 DNA, CDR3 protein. A D gene is named only where the DNA matches it firmly. Rows may omit the clone size; those that give it use once, few, many or a size class.

J: TRBJ2-1
V: TRBV6-1
size: once
D: .
DNA: TGTGCCAGCAGTGAAGATTCGCGGACAGTCGGCTACAATGAGCAGTTCTTC
CDR3: CASSEDSRTVGYNEQFF

J: TRBJ2-3
V: TRBV7-7
size: .
D: .
DNA: TGTGCCAGCAGCCCGATGGTTTCTAGAACCACAGATACGCAGTATTTT
CDR3: CASSPMVSRTTDTQYF

J: TRBJ2-7
V: TRBV10-2
size: .
D: .
DNA: TGCGCCAGCAGTGACGACAGCTCCTACGAGCAGTACTTC
CDR3: CASSDDSSYEQYF

J: TRBJ2-7
V: TRBV19
size: .
D: .
DNA: TGTGCCAGTAGTACGCGGAGGGATGCCTACGAGCAGTACTTC
CDR3: CASSTRRDAYEQYF

J: TRBJ2-3
V: TRBV18
size: .
D: .
DNA: TGTGCCAGCTCACCCCTTGGCGGGGATACGCAGTATTTT
CDR3: CASSPLGGDTQYF

J: TRBJ2-6
V: TRBV18
size: once
D: .
DNA: TGTGCCAGCTCGCCACCTAACTCTGGGGCCAACGTCCTGACTTTC
CDR3: CASSPPNSGANVLTF

J: TRBJ1-5
V: TRBV27
size: .
D: .
DNA: TGTGCCAGCAGTTTATCGAGCGGGGGGCCTTACCAGCCCCAGCATTTT
CDR3: CASSLSSGGPYQPQHF

J: TRBJ2-7
V: TRBV5-5
size: .
D: TRBD1
DNA: TGTGCCAGCAGCTTGACGGACAGGGGCCTTACCTACGAGCAGTACTTC
CDR3: CASSLTDRGLTYEQYF

J: TRBJ2-7
V: TRBV11-2
size: .
D: .
DNA: TGTGCCAGCAGCCCCTGGGAAAGGGGGTCCGAGCAGTACTTC
CDR3: CASSPWERGSEQYF

J: TRBJ2-5
V: TRBV6-5
size: .
D: .
DNA: TGTGCCAGCACTTGGATGGGACTCGGGGGAGAGACCCAGTACTTC
CDR3: CASTWMGLGGETQYF

J: TRBJ1-1
V: TRBV5-6
size: .
D: .
DNA: TGTGCCAGCAGATCCGGGGGTATCACTGAAGCTTTCTTT
CDR3: CASRSGGITEAFF